This TCR beta chain was identified during a study of blood T cells in healthy people across ages. This clonotype was counted a few times. It was with a sample-barcoded 5' primer and a J-beta primer mix that a second PCR of roughly 6 to 12 cycles was run. Each CDR3 protein gets one entry after TCRdb re-called the 5' RACE reads with MiXCR. Of approximately 800,000 distinct CDR3 sequences in the sample, around 62% were seen once. This sequence originates from a man aged 25 to 40 in good health. Sample: blood.

The CDR3 is CASSLHRYETQYF. CDR3 nucleotides: TGTGCCAGCAGTTTGCACCGTTACGAGACCCAGTACTTC. The chain combines TRBV27 with TRBJ2-5; D remains ambiguous. CDR1 is MNHEY, CDR2 SMNVEV, per germline (reference sequence). This CDR3 spans 13 amino acids. The V and J ends lost 3 bases and 5 bases respectively, with 10 bases between them.